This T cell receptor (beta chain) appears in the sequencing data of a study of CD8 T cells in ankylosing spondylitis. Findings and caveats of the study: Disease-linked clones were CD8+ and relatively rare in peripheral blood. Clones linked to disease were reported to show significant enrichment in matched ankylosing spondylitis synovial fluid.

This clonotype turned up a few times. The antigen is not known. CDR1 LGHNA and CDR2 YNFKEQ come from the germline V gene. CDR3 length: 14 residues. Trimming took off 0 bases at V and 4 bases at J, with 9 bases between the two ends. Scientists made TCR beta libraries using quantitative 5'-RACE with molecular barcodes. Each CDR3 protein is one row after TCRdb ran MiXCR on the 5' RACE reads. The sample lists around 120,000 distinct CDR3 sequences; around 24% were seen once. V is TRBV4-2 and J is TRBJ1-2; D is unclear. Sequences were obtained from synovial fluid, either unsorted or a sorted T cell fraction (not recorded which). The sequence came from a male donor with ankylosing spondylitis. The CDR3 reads CASSQDQTAYGYTF. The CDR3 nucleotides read TGTGCCAGCAGCCAAGATCAAACAGCCTATGGCTACACCTTC.